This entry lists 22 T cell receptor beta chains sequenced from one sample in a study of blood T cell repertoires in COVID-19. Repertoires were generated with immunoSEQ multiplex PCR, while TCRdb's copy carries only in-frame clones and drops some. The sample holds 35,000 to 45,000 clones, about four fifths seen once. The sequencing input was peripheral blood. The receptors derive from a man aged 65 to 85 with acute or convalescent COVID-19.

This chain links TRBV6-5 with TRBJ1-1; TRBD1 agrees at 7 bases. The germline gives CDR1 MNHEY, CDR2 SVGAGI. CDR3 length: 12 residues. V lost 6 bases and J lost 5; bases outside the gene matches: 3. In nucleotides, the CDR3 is TGTGCCAGCAGGCGACAGGGAACTGAAGCTTTCTTT. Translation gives CASRRQGTEAFF.

The CDR3 region has the DNA TGTGCCACCCAGGGGCAGGGGAATCAGCCCCAGCATTTT. Residues: CATQGQGNQPQHF. V gene TRBV7-9 combines with J gene TRBJ1-5, with D tentatively TRBD1 (6 bases). Germline CDR1 reads SEHNR; CDR2 reads FQNEAQ (reference sequence). The CDR3 is 13 amino acids. Trimming removed 10 bases from V and 4 bases from J, with 14 bases in between.

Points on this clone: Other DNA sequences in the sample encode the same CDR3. The CDR3 nucleotides are TGTGCCAGCAGCCAAGGTCAGGGGAATGAAAAACTGTTTTTT. It specifies CASSQGQGNEKLFF. The V and J genes are TRBV4-2 and TRBJ1-4, with D perhaps matching TRBD1 (6 bases). The length of the CDR3 is 14 residues. Between the trimmed V and J ends, which lost 1 base and 5 bases, there was a span of 8 bases. CDR1 and CDR2 from the germline V gene are LGHNA and YNFKEQ.

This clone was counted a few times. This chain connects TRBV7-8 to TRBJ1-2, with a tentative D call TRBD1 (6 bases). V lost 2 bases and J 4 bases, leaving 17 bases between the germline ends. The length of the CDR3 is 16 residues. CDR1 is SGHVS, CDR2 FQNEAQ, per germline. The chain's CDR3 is CASSLSATGLSYGYTF. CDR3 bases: TGTGCCAGCAGCTTATCGGCCACAGGGTTGAGCTATGGCTACACCTTC.

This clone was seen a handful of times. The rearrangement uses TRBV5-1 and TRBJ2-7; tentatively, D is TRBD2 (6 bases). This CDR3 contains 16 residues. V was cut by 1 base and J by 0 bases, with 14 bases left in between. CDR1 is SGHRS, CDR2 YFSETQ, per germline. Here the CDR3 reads CASSLWGDPPSYEQYF. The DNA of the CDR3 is TGCGCCAGCAGCTTGTGGGGGGACCCGCCCTCCTACGAGCAGTACTTC. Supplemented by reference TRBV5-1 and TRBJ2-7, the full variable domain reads KAGVTQTPRYLIKTRGQQVTLSCSPISGHRSVSWYQQTPGQGLQFLFEYFSETQRNKGNFPGRFSGRQFSNSRSEMNVSTLELGDSALYLCASSLWGDPPSYEQYFGPGTRLTVT.

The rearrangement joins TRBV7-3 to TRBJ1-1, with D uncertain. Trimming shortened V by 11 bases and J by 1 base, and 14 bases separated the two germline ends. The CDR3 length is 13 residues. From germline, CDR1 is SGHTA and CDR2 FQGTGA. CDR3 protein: CACIWAANTEAFF. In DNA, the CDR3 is TGTGCCTGCATCTGGGCAGCGAACACTGAAGCTTTCTTT.

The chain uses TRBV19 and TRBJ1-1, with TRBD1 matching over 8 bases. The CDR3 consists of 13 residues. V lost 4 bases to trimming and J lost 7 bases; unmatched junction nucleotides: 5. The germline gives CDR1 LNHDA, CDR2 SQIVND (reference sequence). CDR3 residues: CASSRSGQDEAFF. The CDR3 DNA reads TGTGCCAGTAGTAGATCGGGACAGGATGAAGCTTTCTTT.

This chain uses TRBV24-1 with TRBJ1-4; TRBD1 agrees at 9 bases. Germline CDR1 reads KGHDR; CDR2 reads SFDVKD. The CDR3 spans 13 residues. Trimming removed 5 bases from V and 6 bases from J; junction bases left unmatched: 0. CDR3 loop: CATSGTGDEKLFF. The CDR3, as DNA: TGTGCCACCAGTGGGACAGGGGATGAAAAACTGTTTTTT.

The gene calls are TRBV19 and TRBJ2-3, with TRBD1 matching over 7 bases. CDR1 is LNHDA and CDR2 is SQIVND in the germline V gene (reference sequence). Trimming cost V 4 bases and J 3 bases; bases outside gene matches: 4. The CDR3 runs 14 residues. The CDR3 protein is CASSTPTGTDTQYF. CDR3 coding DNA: TGTGCCAGTAGTACCCCGACAGGGACAGATACGCAGTATTTT.

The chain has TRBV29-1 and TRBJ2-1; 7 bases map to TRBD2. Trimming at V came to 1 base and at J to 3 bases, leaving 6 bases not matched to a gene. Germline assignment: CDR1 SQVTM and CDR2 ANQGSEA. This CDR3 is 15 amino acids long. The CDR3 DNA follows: TGCAGCGTTGAAGGTTTAGCGGGTAACTACAATGAGCAGTTCTTC. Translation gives CSVEGLAGNYNEQFF.

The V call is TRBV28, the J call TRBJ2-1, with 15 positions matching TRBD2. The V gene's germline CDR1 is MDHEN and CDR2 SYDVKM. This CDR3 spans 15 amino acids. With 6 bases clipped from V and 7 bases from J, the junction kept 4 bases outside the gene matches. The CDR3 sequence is CASRSGLAGGNEQFF. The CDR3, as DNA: TGTGCCAGCAGGTCGGGACTAGCGGGAGGTAATGAGCAGTTCTTC.

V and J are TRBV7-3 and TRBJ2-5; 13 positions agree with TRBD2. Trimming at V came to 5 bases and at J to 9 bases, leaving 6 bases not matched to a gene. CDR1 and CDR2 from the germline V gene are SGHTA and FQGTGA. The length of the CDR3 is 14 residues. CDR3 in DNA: TGTGCCAGCAGCCCGAACGGACTAGCGGGGGCCCAGTACTTC. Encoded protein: CASSPNGLAGAQYF.

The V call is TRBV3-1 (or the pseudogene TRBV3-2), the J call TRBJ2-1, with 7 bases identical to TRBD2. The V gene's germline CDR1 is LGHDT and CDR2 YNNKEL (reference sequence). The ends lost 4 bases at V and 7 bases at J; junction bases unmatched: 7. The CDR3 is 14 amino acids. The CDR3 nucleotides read TGTGCCAGCAGCCTGGGGCGGGGGATGAATGAGCAGTTCTTC. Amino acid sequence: CASSLGRGMNEQFF.

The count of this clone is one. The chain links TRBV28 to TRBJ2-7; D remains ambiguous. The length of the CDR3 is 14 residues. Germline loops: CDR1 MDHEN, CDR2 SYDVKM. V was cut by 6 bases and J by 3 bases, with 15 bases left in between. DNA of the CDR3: TGTGCCAGCAGAAAAGGAGCCCCCAGCTACGAGCAGTACTTC. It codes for CASRKGAPSYEQYF.

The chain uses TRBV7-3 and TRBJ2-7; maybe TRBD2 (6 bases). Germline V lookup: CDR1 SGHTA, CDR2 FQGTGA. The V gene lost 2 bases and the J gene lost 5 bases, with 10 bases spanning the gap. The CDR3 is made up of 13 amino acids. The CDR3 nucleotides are TGTGCCAGCAGCTTACAGGGAGGAAACGAGCAGTACTTC. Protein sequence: CASSLQGGNEQYF.

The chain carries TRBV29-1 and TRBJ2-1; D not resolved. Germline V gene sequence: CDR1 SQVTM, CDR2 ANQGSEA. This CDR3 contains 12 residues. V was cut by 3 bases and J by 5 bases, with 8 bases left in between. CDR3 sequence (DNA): TGCAGCGTTGAGAAGCCGGACAATGAGCAGTTCTTC. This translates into CSVEKPDNEQFF.

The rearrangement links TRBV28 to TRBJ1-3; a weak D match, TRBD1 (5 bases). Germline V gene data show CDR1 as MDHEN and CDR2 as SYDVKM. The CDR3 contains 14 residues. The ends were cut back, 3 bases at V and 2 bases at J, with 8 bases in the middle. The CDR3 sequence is CASSFAGAGNTIYF. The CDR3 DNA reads TGTGCCAGCAGTTTCGCGGGGGCTGGAAACACCATATATTTT.

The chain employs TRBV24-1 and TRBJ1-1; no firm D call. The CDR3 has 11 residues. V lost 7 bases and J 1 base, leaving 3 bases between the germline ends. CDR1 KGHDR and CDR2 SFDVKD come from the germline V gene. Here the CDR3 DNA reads TGTGCCACCAGACAGAACACTGAAGCTTTCTTT. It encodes CATRQNTEAFF.

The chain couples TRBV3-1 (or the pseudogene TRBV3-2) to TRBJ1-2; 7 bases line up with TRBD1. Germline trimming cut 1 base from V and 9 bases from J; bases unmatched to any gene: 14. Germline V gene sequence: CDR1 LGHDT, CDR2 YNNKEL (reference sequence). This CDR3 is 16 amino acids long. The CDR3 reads CASSQAVEAGGNRYTF. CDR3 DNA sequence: TGTGCCAGCAGCCAAGCAGTGGAGGCAGGGGGTAATCGCTACACCTTC.

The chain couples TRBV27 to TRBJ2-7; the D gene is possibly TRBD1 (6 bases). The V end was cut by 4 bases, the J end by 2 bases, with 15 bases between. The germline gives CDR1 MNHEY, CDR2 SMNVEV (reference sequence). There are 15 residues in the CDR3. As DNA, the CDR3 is TGTGCCAGCAGTTCCGAACCTACAGGGACCTACGAGCAGTACTTC. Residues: CASSSEPTGTYEQYF.

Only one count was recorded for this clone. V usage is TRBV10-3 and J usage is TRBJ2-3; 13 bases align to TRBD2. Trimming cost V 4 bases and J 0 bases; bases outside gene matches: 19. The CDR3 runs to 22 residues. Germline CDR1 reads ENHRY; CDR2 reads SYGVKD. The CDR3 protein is CAISAMGQTDPGLAGSTDTQYF. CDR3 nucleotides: TGTGCCATCAGTGCCATGGGACAGACAGACCCGGGACTAGCGGGAAGCACAGATACGCAGTATTTT.

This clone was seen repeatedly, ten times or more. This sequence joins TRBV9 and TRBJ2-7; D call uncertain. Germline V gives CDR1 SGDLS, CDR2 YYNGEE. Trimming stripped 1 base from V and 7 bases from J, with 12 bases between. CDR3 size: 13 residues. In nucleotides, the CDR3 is TGTGCCAGCAGCGTAAGAGCTGATGGTGAGCAGTACTTC. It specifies CASSVRADGEQYF.